This T cell receptor (beta chain) originates from a study of T cells in Graves' hyperthyroidism and ophthalmopathy. Study at large: At the time of initial diagnosis and before any treatment, peripheral blood was collected.

Researchers took RNA transcripts and amplified the TCR beta CDR3 regions from them. HTBI primers were used for first-round RT-PCR of the TCR CDR3. A single record per CDR3 protein comes from TCRdb applying MiXCR to the multiplex PCR reads. Of hundreds of thousands of distinct CDR3 sequences detected, over 35% appear once; the ten largest clones hold 8.9%. To note about this clonotype: Its matching antigen is unknown.

It was 8 to 10 ml of fresh peripheral blood that supplied the PBMCs. The CDR3 consists of 12 residues. Trimming stripped 2 bases from V and 6 bases from J, with 5 bases between. Germline V CDR1 and CDR2: SGHTA, FQGNSA. Study-level points and caveats: A model of 13 V-J features distinguished ophthalmopathy from stable hyperthyroidism.

Material for sequencing was blood. This receptor was identified in a man between 18 and 29 years old with Graves' hyperthyroidism. V and J are TRBV7-2 and TRBJ2-4, with D unresolved. DNA for the CDR3: TGTGCCAGCAGCTTAAAGGGAAACATTCAGTACTTC. This codes for CASSLKGNIQYF.